The 27 T cell receptor beta chains below were found in one sample sequenced in a study of neurological immune-mediated disorders. Via MiXCR, TCRdb re-called the 5' RACE reads, giving one row per CDR3 protein. The repertoire holds approximately 66,000 distinct CDR3 sequences, with 4.5% as singletons. The sample was PBMCs. The source of these receptors is a man aged 25 to 40 with multiple sclerosis.

The sample holds many counts of this clonotype. V is TRBV5-1 and J is TRBJ1-1; D is possibly TRBD1 (5 bases). CDR1 is SGHRS and CDR2 is YFSETQ in the germline V gene. Trimming removed 4 bases from V and 3 bases from J, with 13 bases in between. There are 14 residues in the CDR3. The CDR3 DNA reads as TGCGCCAGCAGCCTGGGGGACCCTTACACTGAAGCTTTCTTT. This codes for CASSLGDPYTEAFF.

This clonotype occurred many times. V usage is TRBV11-2 and J usage is TRBJ2-2, with unresolved D. CDR3 length: 14 amino acids. The germline CDR1 and CDR2 sequences are SGHAT and FQNNGV. V was trimmed by 1 base and J by 7 bases, leaving 10 bases between them. The CDR3 protein is CASSLGPGDGELFF. Here the CDR3 DNA reads TGTGCCAGCAGCTTAGGGCCCGGAGACGGGGAGCTGTTTTTT.

This clonotype showed up many times. The gene calls are TRBV4-1 and TRBJ2-4; TRBD1 is a possible D gene (5 bases). The CDR3 spans 15 residues. Deletions cut 1 base from V and 6 bases from J, with 13 bases between. The germline gives CDR1 MGHRA, CDR2 YSYEKL. The CDR3 region has the DNA TGCGCCAGCAGCCAAGGTGTTTGGGGCGGAAACATTCAGTACTTC. As protein: CASSQGVWGGNIQYF.

This clonotype was found many times. The chain links TRBV12-3 or TRBV12-4 to TRBJ2-7; unclear D gene. Deletions cut 3 bases from V and 7 bases from J, with 7 bases between. The CDR3 extends over 11 amino acids. CDR3 in amino acids: CASSFRQEQYF. For the CDR3, the DNA is TGTGCCAGCAGTTTCCGTCAGGAGCAGTACTTC.

The table lists this clonotype with a few counts. The chain uses TRBV5-1 and TRBJ2-5; D possibly corresponds to TRBD2 (5 bases). Per germline, CDR1 SGHRS and CDR2 YFSETQ. The CDR3 runs to 12 residues. The V end was cut by 0 bases, the J end by 6 bases, with 6 bases between. The CDR3 region has the DNA TGCGCCAGCAGCTTGGACGGGAAGACCCAGTACTTC. This translates into CASSLDGKTQYF.

The sample holds many counts of this clonotype. V usage is TRBV6-5 and J usage is TRBJ1-4, with unresolved D. Germline values: CDR1 MNHEY, CDR2 SVGAGI. V was pared by 0 bases and J by 6 bases, with 20 bases between. The CDR3 has 18 residues. The CDR3 reads CASSYSTPLAGEDEKLFF. The CDR3 DNA sequence: TGTGCCAGCAGTTACTCGACTCCCCTGGCGGGTGAGGATGAAAAACTGTTTTTT.

This clonotype was found many times. V is TRBV7-8 and J is TRBJ2-3; possible D gene TRBD1, 6 bases. V lost 10 bases, J lost 1 base, and 15 bases lay in between. CDR1 SGHVS and CDR2 FQNEAQ come from the germline V gene. The CDR3 is 14 amino acids. This chain's CDR3 is CATLRQDRTDTQYF. The CDR3 DNA reads TGTGCCACTCTACGACAGGACCGCACAGATACGCAGTATTTT.

About this clonotype itself: Germline is not matched at one junction end, which may reflect a read error. The chain combines TRBV29-1 with TRBJ1-5, with a possible D match to TRBD1 (6 bases). The length of the CDR3 is 13 residues. Germline V gene sequence: CDR1 SQVTM, CDR2 ANQGSEA. Here the CDR3 DNA reads TGCAGCGTAGGGGGACGCGGGGATCAGCCCCAGAATTTT. Translation gives CSVGGRGDQPQNF.

In DNA, the CDR3 is TGCGCCAGCAGCTTGGTTGGGATTCCCCCCGGGGAGCTGTTTTTT. As protein: CASSLVGIPPGELFF. This rearrangement joins TRBV5-1 to TRBJ2-2; D not certain. The CDR3 covers 15 residues. V lost 0 bases to trimming and J lost 6 bases, with 12 bases between them. Germline CDR1 reads SGHRS; CDR2 reads YFSETQ.

This clonotype was observed many times. The chain combines TRBV7-9 with TRBJ2-1; D is undetermined. Trimming stripped 6 bases from V and 5 bases from J, with 11 bases between. CDR1 is SEHNR, CDR2 FQNEAQ, per germline (reference sequence). This CDR3 is built from 13 residues. CDR3 sequence reads: CASSSDLDNEQFF. For the CDR3, the DNA is TGTGCCAGCAGTTCAGACCTAGACAATGAGCAGTTCTTC.

In this sample, this clonotype turned up many times. The V call is TRBV10-3, the J call TRBJ1-5, with 8 bases lining up with TRBD1. Trimming cost V 6 bases and J 6 bases; bases outside gene matches: 10. This CDR3 has 15 residues. CDR1 is ENHRY, CDR2 SYGVKD, per germline. CDR3 sequence reads: CAISAGAGGGQPQHF. CDR3 sequence (DNA): TGTGCCATCAGCGCGGGTGCAGGGGGCGGTCAGCCCCAGCATTTT.

Many counts were recorded for this clonotype. V usage is TRBV3-1 and J usage is TRBJ2-1; D is ambiguous. The V and J ends lost 6 bases and 6 bases respectively, with 9 bases between them. The germline V gene encodes CDR1 LGHDT and CDR2 YNNKEL (reference sequence). The CDR3 length is 12 residues. The CDR3 reads CASSLGPNEQFF. The CDR3 bases are TGTGCCAGCAGTCTTGGGCCCAATGAGCAGTTCTTC.

J is TRBJ1-1 and V is TRBV18; D not certain. V was pared by 0 bases and J by 7 bases, with 15 bases between. CDR3 length equals 15 residues. Looked up from germline, CDR1 is KGHSH and CDR2 is LQKENI. CDR3 DNA: TGTGCCAGCTCACCACCGGGAACCCTGGTGATTGAAGCTTTCTTT. Translated, it gives CASSPPGTLVIEAFF.

The genes are TRBV4-1 and TRBJ1-2; TRBD1 is a possible D gene (6 bases). The CDR3 contains 15 residues. Germline CDR1 and CDR2: MGHRA and YSYEKL. Between the trimmed V and J ends, which lost 4 bases and 8 bases, there was a span of 20 bases. CDR3 sequence reads: CASSRDGDIVEGYTF. CDR3 sequence (DNA): TGCGCCAGCAGCCGGGACGGGGACATCGTTGAGGGCTACACCTTC.

This clonotype showed up many times. The chain links TRBV5-5 to TRBJ1-2; D is unclear. Per the germline V gene, CDR1 is SGHKS and CDR2 is YYEKEE (reference sequence). This CDR3 is built from 13 residues. Deletions cut 0 bases from V and 7 bases from J, with 10 bases between. The CDR3 nucleotides are TGTGCCAGCAGCTTGGTATCGGGGTTTGGCTACACCTTC. Its protein product is CASSLVSGFGYTF. The variable domain in full, completed from reference TRBV5-5 and TRBJ1-2, reads DAGVTQSPTHLIKTRGQQVTLRCSPISGHKSVSWYQQVLGQGPQFIFQYYEKEERGRGNFPDRFSARQFPNYSSELNVNALLLGDSALYLCASSLVSGFGYTFGSGTRLTVV.

This clonotype was counted ten times or more. V gene TRBV24-1 combines with J gene TRBJ1-3, with 10 nucleotides matching TRBD1. Trimming at V came to 4 bases and at J to 3 bases, leaving 8 bases not matched to a gene. Per the germline V gene, CDR1 is KGHDR and CDR2 is SFDVKD. This CDR3 is 17 amino acids long. CDR3: CATSDSGTGEYGNTIYF. For the CDR3, the DNA is TGTGCCACCAGTGACTCCGGGACAGGGGAGTATGGAAACACCATATATTTT.

Details on this clonotype: A read error may explain this, as a much larger clone is one base away. The CDR3 DNA sequence: TGTGCCGGCAGTGCCACAGGGGGGTATGGCTACACCTTC. As protein: CAGSATGGYGYTF. The chain recombines TRBV27 with TRBJ1-2, with 8 bases identical to TRBD1. Germline V gene sequence: CDR1 MNHEY, CDR2 SMNVEV (reference sequence). The CDR3 has 13 residues.

This clonotype was recorded many times. The chain employs TRBV20-1 and TRBJ2-1; D perhaps matches TRBD1 (5 bases). CDR1 is DFQATT, CDR2 SNEGSKA, per germline (reference sequence). This CDR3 is built from 13 residues. Trimming pared 4 bases from V and 9 bases from J, leaving 16 bases between. As DNA, the CDR3 is TGCAGTGCTAAAGCCAGGGATTTGGCTGAGCAGTTCTTC. It yields the protein CSAKARDLAEQFF.

This clonotype showed up many times. This chain links TRBV3-1 with TRBJ1-1; D is unresolved. V was clipped by 0 bases and J by 6 bases, with 11 bases between them. The CDR3 totals 14 residues. Germline-derived CDR1 and CDR2 are LGHDT and YNNKEL (reference sequence). CDR3 DNA: TGTGCCAGCAGCCAAGATTTCGGGATATCTGAAGCTTTCTTT. Amino acid sequence: CASSQDFGISEAFF.

At least ten counts were recorded for this clonotype. This chain uses TRBV10-3 with TRBJ1-1; TRBD1 might be the D (6 bases). The CDR3 sequence is 15 residues long. The germline V gene encodes CDR1 ENHRY and CDR2 SYGVKD. V was cut by 6 bases and J by 1 base, with 15 bases left in between. The CDR3 nucleotides read TGTGCCATCAGGCCTCTGGAGGACAGGAACACTGAAGCTTTCTTT. Translating it yields CAIRPLEDRNTEAFF.

This clonotype was detected ten times or more. The gene calls are TRBV24-1 and TRBJ2-1; TRBD1 might be the D (5 bases). Trimming removed 5 bases at V and 11 bases at J, with 9 bases between. Looked up from germline, CDR1 is KGHDR and CDR2 is SFDVKD. This CDR3 is 11 amino acids long. CDR3 sequence reads: CATSVTGQQFF. CDR3 DNA: TGTGCCACCAGTGTTACAGGACAGCAGTTCTTC.

This clonotype came up many times. This chain uses TRBV12-3 or TRBV12-4 with TRBJ1-1; D remains unclear. The V end lost 2 bases, the J end lost 2 bases, and 6 bases lay between the germline ends. The CDR3 has 13 residues. CDR3: CASSLFDNTEAFF. The CDR3 DNA reads TGTGCCAGCAGTTTATTCGATAACACTGAAGCTTTCTTT.

At least ten counts were recorded for this clonotype. V gene TRBV10-2 combines with J gene TRBJ2-2; D ambiguous. Trimming pared 4 bases from V and 0 bases from J, leaving 12 bases between. Germline-derived CDR1 and CDR2 are WSHSY and SAAADI. CDR3 size: 16 residues. CDR3 nucleotides: TGCGCCAGCAGTGTGGGTTGGCCTCCGAACACCGGGGAGCTGTTTTTT. Its protein is CASSVGWPPNTGELFF.

Points on this clonotype: A much larger clone differs from this one at a single base, so this may be a read error. This rearrangement joins TRBV12-3 or TRBV12-4 to TRBJ1-5; D unresolved. The CDR3 contains 13 residues. CDR3 amino acids: CASSHESNQPQNF. The CDR3, as DNA: TGTGCCAGCAGTCATGAGAGCAATCAGCCCCAGAATTTT.

This clonotype occurred many times. The genes are TRBV29-1 and TRBJ1-1; 9 bases fit TRBD1. The CDR3 totals 13 residues. Trimming removed 6 bases from V and 1 base from J; junction bases left unmatched: 3. Germline V gene lookup returns CDR1 SQVTM and CDR2 ANQGSEA. The CDR3 region has the DNA TGCAGCGTCAACAGGGGGCGGAACACTGAAGCTTTCTTT. Encoded protein: CSVNRGRNTEAFF.

There are a few counts of this clonotype. This chain uses TRBV7-3 with TRBJ2-3; 8 bases map to TRBD1. Germline V gene data show CDR1 as SGHTA and CDR2 as FQGTGA. V was clipped by 4 bases and J by 2 bases; unmatched bases: 2. The CDR3 extends over 14 amino acids. The CDR3 here is CASSSTGVTDTQYF. In DNA, the CDR3 is TGTGCCAGCAGCTCGACAGGGGTCACAGATACGCAGTATTTT.

The chain uses TRBV25-1 and TRBJ2-7; no firm D call. From germline, CDR1 is MGHDK and CDR2 SYGVNS. Trimming took 4 bases from V and 2 from J, leaving 3 bases between them. The CDR3 spans 11 residues. In nucleotides, the CDR3 is TGTGCCAGCAGTGCAGCCTACGAGCAGTACTTC. Translating it yields CASSAAYEQYF.